This T cell receptor beta chain stems from a study of CD8 T cells in ankylosing spondylitis. Study-wide results and caveats: According to the report, clones linked to the disease were significantly enriched in matched synovial fluid samples taken from ankylosing spondylitis patients.

Per germline, CDR1 LNHDA and CDR2 SQIVND (reference sequence). The CDR3 covers 15 residues. The V gene lost 3 bases and the J gene lost 7 bases, with 16 bases spanning the gap. TCRdb itself ran the 5' RACE reads through MiXCR, one entry per CDR3 protein. Among 150,000 to 250,000 distinct CDR3 sequences listed, roughly 13% were seen once. This clonotype has more than one count but fewer than ten. As yet, its antigen is unknown. The V call is TRBV19, the J call TRBJ1-5; D is unclear. Sequenced sample: blood, either unsorted or a sorted T cell fraction (not recorded which). This clonotype was obtained from a male donor with ankylosing spondylitis or in good health (not recorded which). As DNA, the CDR3 is TGTGCCAGTAGTATCCTGCCGGGCGAAGCCCAGCCCCAGCATTTT. This encodes CASSILPGEAQPQHF.